Shown below are 6 T cell receptor beta chains from a single sample sequenced in a study of blood T cell repertoires in COVID-19. Sequencing used immunoSEQ multiplex PCR; TCRdb keeps in-frame clones, though not all of them. The table lists fewer than 200,000 clones, approximately 80% of them singletons. Sequenced input: peripheral blood. All receptors derive from a woman older than 75 with active or convalescent COVID-19.

The rearrangement uses TRBV10-3 and TRBJ1-5; tentatively, D is TRBD1 (6 bases). V dropped 0 bases and J dropped 3 bases, with 12 bases sitting between them. Germline V gives CDR1 ENHRY, CDR2 SYGVKD. This CDR3 has 16 residues. The CDR3: CAISESSTGPNQPQHF. CDR3 nucleotides: TGTGCCATCAGTGAGTCTTCGACAGGTCCCAATCAGCCCCAGCATTTT.

The V call is TRBV19, the J call TRBJ1-4, with D tentatively TRBD1 (5 bases). The V gene's germline CDR1 is LNHDA and CDR2 SQIVND (reference sequence). There are 15 residues in the CDR3. Trimming shortened V by 7 bases and J by 0 bases, and 12 bases separated the two germline ends. In DNA form, the CDR3 reads TGTGCCAGTACCGGAAAAGGGGCAACTAATGAAAAACTGTTTTTT. Protein sequence: CASTGKGATNEKLFF.

V is TRBV25-1 and J is TRBJ1-2; D is perhaps TRBD1 (5 bases). The CDR3 covers 17 residues. The V gene's germline CDR1 is MGHDK and CDR2 SYGVNS. The V end was cut by 0 bases, the J end by 7 bases, with 21 bases between. The CDR3 loop is CASSEYSTRVGSAGYTF. The CDR3 coding sequence is TGTGCCAGCAGTGAATATTCAACCAGGGTCGGATCTGCTGGCTACACCTTC.

This chain uses TRBV19 with TRBJ1-5; 7 nucleotides line up with TRBD1. This CDR3 has 15 residues. The V and J ends lost 4 bases and 3 bases, in that order; junction bases with no gene match: 6. Germline CDR1 LNHDA, CDR2 SQIVND (reference sequence). CDR3 sequence: CASSRKGGYNQPQHF. The CDR3 DNA reads as TGTGCCAGTAGTAGAAAAGGGGGCTACAATCAGCCCCAGCATTTT.

This clone was picked up one time. The V gene is TRBV5-8, the J gene TRBJ1-4; 7 nucleotides match TRBD1. The ends lost 1 base at V and 5 bases at J; junction bases unmatched: 5. Germline V CDR1 and CDR2: SGHTS, YDEGEE. This CDR3 has 15 amino acids. CDR3 sequence reads: CASSLWDRPNEKLFF. CDR3 bases: TGTGCCAGCAGCTTGTGGGACAGACCAAATGAAAAACTGTTTTTT.

The chain employs TRBV19 and TRBJ1-2; 7 nucleotides line up with TRBD1. The V gene end was trimmed by 7 bases and the J gene end by 3 bases; junction bases not matched to a gene: 8. The CDR3 extends over 14 amino acids. CDR1 is LNHDA, CDR2 SQIVND, per germline (reference sequence). In DNA form, the CDR3 reads TGTGCCAGTACCGAGACAGGGAATTACTATGGCTACACCTTC. It codes for CASTETGNYYGYTF.